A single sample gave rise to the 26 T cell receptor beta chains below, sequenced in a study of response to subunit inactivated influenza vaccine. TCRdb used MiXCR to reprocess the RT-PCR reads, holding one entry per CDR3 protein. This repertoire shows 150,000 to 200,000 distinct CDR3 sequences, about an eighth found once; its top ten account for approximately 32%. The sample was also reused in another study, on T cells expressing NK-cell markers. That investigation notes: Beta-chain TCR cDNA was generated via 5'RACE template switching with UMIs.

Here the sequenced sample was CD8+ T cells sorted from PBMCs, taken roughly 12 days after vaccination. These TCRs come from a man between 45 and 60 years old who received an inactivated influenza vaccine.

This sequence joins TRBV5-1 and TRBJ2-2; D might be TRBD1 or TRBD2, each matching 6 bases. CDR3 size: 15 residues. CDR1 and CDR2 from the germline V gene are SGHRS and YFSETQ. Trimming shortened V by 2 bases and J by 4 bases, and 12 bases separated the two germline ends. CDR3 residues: CASSFSQGGTGELFF. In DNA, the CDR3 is TGCGCCAGCAGCTTTTCACAGGGAGGCACCGGGGAGCTGTTTTTT. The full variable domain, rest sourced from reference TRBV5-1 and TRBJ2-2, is KAGVTQTPRYLIKTRGQQVTLSCSPISGHRSVSWYQQTPGQGLQFLFEYFSETQRNKGNFPGRFSGRQFSNSRSEMNVSTLELGDSALYLCASSFSQGGTGELFFGEGSRLTVL.

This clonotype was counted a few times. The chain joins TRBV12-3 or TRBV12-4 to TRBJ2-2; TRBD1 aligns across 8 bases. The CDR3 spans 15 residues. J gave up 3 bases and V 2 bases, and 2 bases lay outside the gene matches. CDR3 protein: CASSLTGGYTGELFF. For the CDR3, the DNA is TGTGCCAGCAGTTTAACAGGGGGATACACCGGGGAGCTGTTTTTT.

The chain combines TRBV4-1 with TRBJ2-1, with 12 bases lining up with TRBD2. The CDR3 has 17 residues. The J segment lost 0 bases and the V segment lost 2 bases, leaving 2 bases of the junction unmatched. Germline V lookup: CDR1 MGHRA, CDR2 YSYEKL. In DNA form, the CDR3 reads TGCGCCAGCAGCCAAAGGGGACTAGCGGGCTCCTACAATGAGCAGTTCTTC. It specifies CASSQRGLAGSYNEQFF.

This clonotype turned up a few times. The CDR3 spells CASSLMSPGHDLKDEQFF. DNA for the CDR3: TGTGCCAGCAGTTTAATGTCTCCCGGCCACGACCTTAAGGATGAGCAGTTCTTC. The chain couples TRBV12-3 or TRBV12-4 to TRBJ2-1; D gene ambiguous. Deletions cut 2 bases from V and 8 bases from J, with 25 bases between. This CDR3 has 18 amino acids.

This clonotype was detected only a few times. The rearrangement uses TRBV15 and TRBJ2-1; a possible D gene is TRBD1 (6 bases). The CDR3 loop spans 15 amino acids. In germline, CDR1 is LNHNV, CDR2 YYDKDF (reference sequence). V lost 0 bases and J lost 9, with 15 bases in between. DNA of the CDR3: TGTGCCACCAGCAGAGATAGGGACATGGCCCTTGAGCAGTTCTTC. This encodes CATSRDRDMALEQFF. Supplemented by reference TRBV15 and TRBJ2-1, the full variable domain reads DAMVIQNPRYQVTQFGKPVTLSCSQTLNHNVMYWYQQKSSQAPKLLFHYYDKDFNNEADTPDNFQSRRPNTSFCFLDIRSPGLGDTAMYLCATSRDRDMALEQFFGPGTRLTVL.

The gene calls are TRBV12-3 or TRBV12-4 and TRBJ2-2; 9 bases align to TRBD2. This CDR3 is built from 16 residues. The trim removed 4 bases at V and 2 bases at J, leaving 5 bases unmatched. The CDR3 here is CASSSRRGGNTGELFF. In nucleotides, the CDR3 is TGTGCCAGCAGTTCTCGGCGGGGGGGCAACACCGGGGAGCTGTTTTTT.

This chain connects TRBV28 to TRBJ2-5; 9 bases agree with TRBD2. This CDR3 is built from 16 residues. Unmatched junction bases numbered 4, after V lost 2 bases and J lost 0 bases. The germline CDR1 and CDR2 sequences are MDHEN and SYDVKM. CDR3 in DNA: TGTGCCAGCAGTTTAATGACTAGCGGAGACCAAGAGACCCAGTACTTC. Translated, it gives CASSLMTSGDQETQYF.

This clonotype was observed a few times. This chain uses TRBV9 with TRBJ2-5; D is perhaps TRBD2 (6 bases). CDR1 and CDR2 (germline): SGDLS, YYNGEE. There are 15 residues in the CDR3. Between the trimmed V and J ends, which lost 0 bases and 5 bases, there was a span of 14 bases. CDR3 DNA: TGTGCCAGCAGCGTAGGCGGGGTGCTGCAGGAGACCCAGTACTTC. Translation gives CASSVGGVLQETQYF.

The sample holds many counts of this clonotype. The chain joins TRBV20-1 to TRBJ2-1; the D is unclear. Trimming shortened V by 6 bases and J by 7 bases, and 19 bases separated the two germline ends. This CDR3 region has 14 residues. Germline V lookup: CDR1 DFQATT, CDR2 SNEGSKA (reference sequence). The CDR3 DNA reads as TGCAGTGCCCTCGTTGGAACAGACTGGAATGAGCAGTTCTTC. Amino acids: CSALVGTDWNEQFF.

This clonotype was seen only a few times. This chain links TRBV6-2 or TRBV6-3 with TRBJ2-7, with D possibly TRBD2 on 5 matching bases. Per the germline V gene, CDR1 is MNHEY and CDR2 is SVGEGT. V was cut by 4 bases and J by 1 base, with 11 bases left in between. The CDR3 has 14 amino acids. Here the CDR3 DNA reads TGTGCCAGCAGTTCGGCGGGCCCTTCCTACGAGCAGTACTTC. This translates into CASSSAGPSYEQYF.

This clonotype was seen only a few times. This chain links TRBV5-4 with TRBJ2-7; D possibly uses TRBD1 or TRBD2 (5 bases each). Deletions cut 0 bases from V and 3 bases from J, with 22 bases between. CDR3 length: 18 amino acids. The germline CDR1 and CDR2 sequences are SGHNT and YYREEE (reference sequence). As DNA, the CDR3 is TGTGCCAGCAGCTTGGATGGGACGATACAGTTGGTCGGCTACGAGCAGTACTTC. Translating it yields CASSLDGTIQLVGYEQYF.

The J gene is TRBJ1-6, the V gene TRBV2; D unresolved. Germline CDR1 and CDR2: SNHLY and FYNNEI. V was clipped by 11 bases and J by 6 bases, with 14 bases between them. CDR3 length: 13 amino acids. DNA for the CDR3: TGTGCCGCGCGCTCTTCCGTTAATTCACCCCTCCACTTT. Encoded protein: CAARSSVNSPLHF.

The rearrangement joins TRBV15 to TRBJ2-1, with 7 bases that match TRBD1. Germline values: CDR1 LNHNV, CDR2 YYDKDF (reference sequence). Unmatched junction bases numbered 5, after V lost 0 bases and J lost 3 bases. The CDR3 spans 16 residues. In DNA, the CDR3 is TGTGCCACCAGCAGAGATCGGGACAGCCTCTACAATGAGCAGTTCTTC. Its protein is CATSRDRDSLYNEQFF.

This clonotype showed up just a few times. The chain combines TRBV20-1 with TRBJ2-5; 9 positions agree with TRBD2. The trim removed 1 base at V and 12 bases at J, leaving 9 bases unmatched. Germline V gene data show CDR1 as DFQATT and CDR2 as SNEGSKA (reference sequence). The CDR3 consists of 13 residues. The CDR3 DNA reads TGCAGTGCTAGAGTCGCGGGAGGGCCGCCCGAGTACTTC. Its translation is CSARVAGGPPEYF.

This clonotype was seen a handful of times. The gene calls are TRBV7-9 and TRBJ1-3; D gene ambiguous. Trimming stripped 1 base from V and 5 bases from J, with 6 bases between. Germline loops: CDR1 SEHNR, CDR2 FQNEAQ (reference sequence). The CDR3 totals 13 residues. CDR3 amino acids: CASSLGDRNTIYF. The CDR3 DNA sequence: TGTGCCAGCAGCTTAGGAGACAGAAACACCATATATTTT. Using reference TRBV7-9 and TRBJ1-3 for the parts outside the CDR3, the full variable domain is DTGVSQNPRHKITKRGQNVTFRCDPISEHNRLYWYRQTLGQGPEFLTYFQNEAQLEKSRLLSDRFSAERPKGSFSTLEIQRTEQGDSAMYLCASSLGDRNTIYFGEGSWLTVV.

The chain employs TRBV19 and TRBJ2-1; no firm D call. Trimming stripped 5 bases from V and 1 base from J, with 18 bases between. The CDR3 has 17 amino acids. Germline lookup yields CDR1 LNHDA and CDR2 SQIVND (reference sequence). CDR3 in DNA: TGTGCCAGTAGTTCTTATGAACCGGACGATTCCTACAATGAGCAGTTCTTC. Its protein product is CASSSYEPDDSYNEQFF.

CDR3: CASSPEGNQPQHF. The CDR3 nucleotides read TGCGCCAGCAGCCCCGAGGGCAATCAGCCCCAGCATTTT. V and J are TRBV5-1 and TRBJ1-5; D not certain. The V gene's germline CDR1 is SGHRS and CDR2 YFSETQ. V lost 4 bases and J 2 bases, leaving 7 bases between the germline ends. The CDR3 consists of 13 residues.

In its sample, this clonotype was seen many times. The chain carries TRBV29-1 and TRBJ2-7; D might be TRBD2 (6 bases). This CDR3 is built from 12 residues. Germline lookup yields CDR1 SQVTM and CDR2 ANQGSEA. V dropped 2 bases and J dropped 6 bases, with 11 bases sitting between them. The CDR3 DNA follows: TGCAGCGTTGAAACGGAGGGCGTCGAGCAGTACTTC. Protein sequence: CSVETEGVEQYF.

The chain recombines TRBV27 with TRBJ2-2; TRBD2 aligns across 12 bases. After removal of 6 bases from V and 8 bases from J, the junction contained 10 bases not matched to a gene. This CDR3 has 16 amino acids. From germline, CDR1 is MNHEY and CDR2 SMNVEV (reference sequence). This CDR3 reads CASRMTSGSPPGELFF. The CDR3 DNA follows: TGTGCCAGCAGGATGACTAGCGGGAGTCCCCCAGGGGAGCTGTTTTTT.

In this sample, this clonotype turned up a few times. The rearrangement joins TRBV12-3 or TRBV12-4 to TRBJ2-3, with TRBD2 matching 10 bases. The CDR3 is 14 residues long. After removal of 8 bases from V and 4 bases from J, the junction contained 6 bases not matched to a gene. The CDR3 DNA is TGTGCCAGCCGATTAGCGGGAGGCCCAGATACGCAGTATTTT. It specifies CASRLAGGPDTQYF.

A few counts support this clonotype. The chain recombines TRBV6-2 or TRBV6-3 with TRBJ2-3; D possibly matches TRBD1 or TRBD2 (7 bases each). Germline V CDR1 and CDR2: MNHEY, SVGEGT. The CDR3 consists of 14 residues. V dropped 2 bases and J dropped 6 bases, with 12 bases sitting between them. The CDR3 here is CASSYAGGEDTQYF. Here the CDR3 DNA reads TGTGCCAGCAGTTACGCAGGGGGGGAGGATACGCAGTATTTT.

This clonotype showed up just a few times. CDR3 DNA sequence: TGCGCCAGCAGCTGGGTAGCGGGAGGGATGAATGAGCAGTTCTTC. The encoded protein is CASSWVAGGMNEQFF. The rearrangement links TRBV5-1 to TRBJ2-1; TRBD2 matches 11 bases. CDR3 length: 15 amino acids. J gave up 7 bases and V 3 bases, and 6 bases lay outside the gene matches. Germline V gene lookup returns CDR1 SGHRS and CDR2 YFSETQ.

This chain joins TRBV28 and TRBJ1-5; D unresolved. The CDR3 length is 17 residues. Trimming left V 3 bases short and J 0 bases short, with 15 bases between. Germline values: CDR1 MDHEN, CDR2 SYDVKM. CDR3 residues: CASSLMGGRYSNQPQHF. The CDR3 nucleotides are TGTGCCAGCAGTTTGATGGGCGGAAGATATAGCAATCAGCCCCAGCATTTT.

The CDR3 protein is CASSSWATGELFF. DNA of the CDR3: TGTGCCAGCAGCTCCTGGGCCACCGGGGAGCTGTTTTTT. V usage is TRBV7-9 and J usage is TRBJ2-2; unclear D gene. This CDR3 contains 13 residues. Germline V gene data show CDR1 as SEHNR and CDR2 as FQNEAQ (reference sequence). V shed 4 bases and J shed 4 bases, with 7 bases lying between them.

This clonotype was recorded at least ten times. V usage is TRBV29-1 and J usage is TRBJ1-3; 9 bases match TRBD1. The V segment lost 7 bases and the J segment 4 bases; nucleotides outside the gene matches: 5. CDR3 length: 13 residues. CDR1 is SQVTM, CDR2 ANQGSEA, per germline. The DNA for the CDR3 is TGCAGCGACTGGGACAGGGAAGGAAACACCATATATTTT. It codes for CSDWDREGNTIYF. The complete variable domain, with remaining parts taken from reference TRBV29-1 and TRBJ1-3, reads SAVISQKPSRDICQRGTSLTIQCQVDSQVTMMFWYRQQPGQSLTLIATANQGSEATYESGFVIDKFPISRPNLTFSTLTVSNMSPEDSSIYLCSDWDREGNTIYFGEGSWLTVV.

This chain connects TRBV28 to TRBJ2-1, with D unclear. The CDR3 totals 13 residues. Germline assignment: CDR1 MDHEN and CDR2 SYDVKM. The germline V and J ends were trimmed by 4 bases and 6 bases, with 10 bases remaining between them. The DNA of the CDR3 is TGTGCCAGCAGTTCCCTAGGGCCCAATGAGCAGTTCTTC. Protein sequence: CASSSLGPNEQFF.